These T cell receptor beta chains were read from a single sample in a study of T cell responses to AZD1222 COVID-19 vaccine. Clones were sequenced by immunoSEQ multiplex PCR, and TCRdb holds only the in-frame ones, with some missing. The table includes around 150,000 clones, about 91% detected once. This specimen consisted of peripheral blood, obtained on day 0 of MenACWY control vaccination. All receptors derive from an adult in good health. Both conserved end residues are part of each CDR3. The D gene is left open where the match is weak. Where a row states a size, it is once, few, many or the class of an expanded clone; other rows omit it.

V gene: TRBV6-6
clone size: -
J gene: TRBJ1-1
D gene: -
CDR3 protein: CASTHTGGNTEAFF
CDR3 DNA: TGTGCCAGCACTCACACCGGAGGGAACACTGAAGCTTTCTTT

V gene: TRBV5-5
clone size: -
J gene: TRBJ2-7
D gene: TRBD2
CDR3 protein: CASSLVPASGHYEQYF
CDR3 DNA: TGTGCCAGCAGCTTGGTTCCGGCTAGCGGTCACTACGAGCAGTACTTC

V gene: TRBV29-1
clone size: once
J gene: TRBJ2-1
D gene: TRBD1
CDR3 protein: CSVVGVTGGFGRFNEQFF
CDR3 DNA: TGCAGCGTTGTTGGGGTAACAGGGGGCTTCGGGAGGTTCAATGAGCAGTTCTTC

V gene: TRBV15
clone size: -
J gene: TRBJ2-7
D gene: TRBD1
CDR3 protein: CATSRDGTGSYEQYF
CDR3 DNA: TGTGCCACCAGCAGAGACGGGACAGGGAGCTACGAGCAGTACTTC

V gene: TRBV5-6
clone size: -
J gene: TRBJ1-5
D gene: -
CDR3 protein: CASSKSGSNQPQHF
CDR3 DNA: TGTGCCAGCTCCAAAAGCGGGAGCAATCAGCCCCAGCATTTT

V gene: TRBV9
clone size: -
J gene: TRBJ2-1
D gene: -
CDR3 protein: CASSPRFRGGHYNEQFF
CDR3 DNA: TGTGCCAGCAGCCCTCGATTTAGGGGAGGCCATTACAATGAGCAGTTCTTC

V gene: TRBV29-1
clone size: -
J gene: TRBJ1-3
D gene: -
CDR3 protein: CSVTDTNSGNTIYF
CDR3 DNA: TGCAGCGTTACCGACACGAACTCTGGAAACACCATATATTTT

V gene: TRBV15
clone size: -
J gene: TRBJ1-4
D gene: -
CDR3 protein: CATSRGGGTNEKLFF
CDR3 DNA: TGTGCCACCAGCCGCGGAGGTGGGACTAATGAAAAACTGTTTTTT

V gene: TRBV5-4
clone size: once
J gene: TRBJ2-7
D gene: -
CDR3 protein: CAYNRDTYEQYF
CDR3 DNA: TGTGCCTACAACCGGGACACCTACGAGCAGTACTTC

V gene: TRBV2
clone size: -
J gene: TRBJ2-2
D gene: -
CDR3 protein: CASNGGVRTGELFF
CDR3 DNA: TGTGCCAGCAATGGGGGCGTGCGCACCGGGGAGCTGTTTTTT

V gene: TRBV4-3
clone size: -
J gene: TRBJ2-2
D gene: -
CDR3 protein: CASSQEVGNTGELFF
CDR3 DNA: TGCGCCAGCAGCCAAGAGGTCGGGAACACCGGGGAGCTGTTTTTT

V gene: TRBV27
clone size: -
J gene: TRBJ2-7
D gene: TRBD2
CDR3 protein: CASSASGRAEQYF
CDR3 DNA: TGTGCCAGCAGTGCTAGCGGGAGAGCAGAGCAGTACTTC

V gene: TRBV15
clone size: -
J gene: TRBJ1-6
D gene: -
CDR3 protein: CATSRTGLRDSPLHF
CDR3 DNA: TGTGCCACCAGCAGGACGGGGCTTAGGGATTCACCCCTCCACTTT

V gene: TRBV14
clone size: medium-sized
J gene: TRBJ1-6
D gene: -
CDR3 protein: CASATGPNSPLHF
CDR3 DNA: TGTGCCAGCGCAACAGGGCCGAATTCACCCCTCCACTTT

V gene: TRBV2
clone size: -
J gene: TRBJ2-3
D gene: -
CDR3 protein: CASSGDREPTDTQYF
CDR3 DNA: TGTGCCAGCAGTGGAGACCGTGAACCCACAGATACGCAGTATTTT

V gene: TRBV30
clone size: many
J gene: TRBJ1-1
D gene: -
CDR3 protein: CAWDSGVRTEAFF
CDR3 DNA: TGTGCCTGGGACTCAGGGGTAAGGACTGAAGCTTTCTTT

V gene: TRBV19
clone size: few
J gene: TRBJ1-2
D gene: -
CDR3 protein: CASSIVTALTYGYTF
CDR3 DNA: TGTGCCAGTAGTATAGTGACAGCCCTTACCTATGGCTACACCTTC

V gene: TRBV28
clone size: -
J gene: TRBJ1-4
D gene: -
CDR3 protein: CASSLPQGNEKLFF
CDR3 DNA: TGTGCCAGCAGTTTACCCCAGGGGAATGAAAAACTGTTTTTT

V gene: TRBV19
clone size: few
J gene: TRBJ1-1
D gene: -
CDR3 protein: CASSKGPGGTEAFF
CDR3 DNA: TGTGCCAGTAGTAAAGGACCGGGGGGCACTGAAGCTTTCTTT

V gene: TRBV28
clone size: -
J gene: TRBJ1-5
D gene: -
CDR3 protein: CASSLTGWDQPQHF
CDR3 DNA: TGTGCCAGCAGTCTGACAGGTTGGGATCAGCCCCAGCATTTT

V gene: TRBV28
clone size: -
J gene: TRBJ1-3
D gene: -
CDR3 protein: CASSLSGLDTIYF
CDR3 DNA: TGTGCCAGCAGTTTATCGGGGTTGGACACCATATATTTT

V gene: TRBV5-1
clone size: -
J gene: TRBJ1-1
D gene: TRBD1
CDR3 protein: CASSLQTGDTEAFF
CDR3 DNA: TGCGCCAGCAGCTTACAAACAGGGGACACTGAAGCTTTCTTT

V gene: TRBV5-1
clone size: -
J gene: TRBJ1-4
D gene: -
CDR3 protein: CASSPEHTNEKLFF
CDR3 DNA: TGCGCCAGCAGCCCCGAGCACACTAATGAAAAACTGTTTTTT

V gene: TRBV7-2
clone size: -
J gene: TRBJ1-3
D gene: -
CDR3 protein: CASSYGHGSGNTIYF
CDR3 DNA: TGTGCCAGCAGCTATGGACACGGCTCTGGAAACACCATATATTTT

V gene: TRBV7-2
clone size: -
J gene: TRBJ1-1
D gene: -
CDR3 protein: CASSLGGGTNTEAFF
CDR3 DNA: TGTGCCAGCAGCTTAGGGGGAGGGACCAACACTGAAGCTTTCTTT

V gene: TRBV24-1
clone size: -
J gene: TRBJ1-2
D gene: TRBD1
CDR3 protein: CATSDSGQGAYGYTF
CDR3 DNA: TGTGCCACCAGTGATTCCGGACAGGGGGCCTATGGCTACACCTTC

V gene: TRBV5-6
clone size: -
J gene: TRBJ2-7
D gene: -
CDR3 protein: CASSLQGYEQYF
CDR3 DNA: TGTGCCAGCAGCTTACAGGGCTACGAGCAGTACTTC

V gene: TRBV9
clone size: -
J gene: TRBJ2-3
D gene: -
CDR3 protein: CASSVAIGARGTDTQYF
CDR3 DNA: TGTGCCAGCAGCGTAGCTATCGGGGCGAGGGGAACAGATACGCAGTATTTT

V gene: TRBV29-1
clone size: -
J gene: TRBJ2-3
D gene: -
CDR3 protein: CSGRGWLSTDTQYF
CDR3 DNA: TGCAGCGGGCGAGGGTGGCTGAGCACAGATACGCAGTATTTT

V gene: TRBV7-2
clone size: few
J gene: TRBJ2-1
D gene: -
CDR3 protein: CASSPDSGRSNEQFF
CDR3 DNA: TGTGCCAGCAGCCCCGACTCGGGGAGGTCCAATGAGCAGTTCTTC

V gene: TRBV5-1
clone size: -
J gene: TRBJ1-2
D gene: TRBD1
CDR3 protein: CASSLVPGQVLYGYTF
CDR3 DNA: TGCGCCAGCAGCCTGGTCCCGGGACAGGTCTTATATGGCTACACCTTC

V gene: TRBV11-2
clone size: -
J gene: TRBJ1-3
D gene: -
CDR3 protein: CASRRGGGSGNTIYF
CDR3 DNA: TGTGCCAGCAGACGCGGGGGGGGCTCTGGAAACACCATATATTTT

V gene: TRBV6-2/TRBV6-3
clone size: -
J gene: TRBJ1-3
D gene: -
CDR3 protein: CASSPGRGRTGNTIYF
CDR3 DNA: TGTGCCAGCAGCCCGGGGAGGGGACGGACTGGAAACACCATATATTTT

V gene: TRBV19
clone size: -
J gene: TRBJ1-5
D gene: TRBD1
CDR3 protein: CASSTSTGVGSYPQHF
CDR3 DNA: TGTGCCAGTAGCACGTCGACAGGGGTTGGATCATACCCCCAGCATTTT

V gene: TRBV19
clone size: -
J gene: TRBJ2-1
D gene: -
CDR3 protein: CASSYGSSYNEQFF
CDR3 DNA: TGTGCCAGTAGTTACGGGAGCTCCTACAATGAGCAGTTCTTC

V gene: TRBV7-2
clone size: -
J gene: TRBJ1-4
D gene: TRBD1
CDR3 protein: CASSHDRGPSEKLFF
CDR3 DNA: TGTGCCAGCAGCCATGACAGGGGGCCGAGTGAAAAACTGTTTTTT

V gene: TRBV5-1
clone size: -
J gene: TRBJ1-2
D gene: TRBD1
CDR3 protein: CASSWGQPSGYTF
CDR3 DNA: TGCGCCAGCAGCTGGGGACAGCCCTCCGGCTACACCTTC

V gene: TRBV12-3/TRBV12-4
clone size: -
J gene: TRBJ1-2
D gene: -
CDR3 protein: CASSLSGNGYTF
CDR3 DNA: TGTGCCAGCAGTTTAAGTGGGAATGGCTACACCTTC

V gene: TRBV29-1
clone size: few
J gene: TRBJ2-3
D gene: TRBD2
CDR3 protein: CSVGRTSAPGDTQYF
CDR3 DNA: TGCAGCGTTGGTCGGACTAGCGCCCCCGGGGATACGCAGTATTTT

V gene: TRBV9
clone size: -
J gene: TRBJ1-1
D gene: -
CDR3 protein: CASSVSHYTEAFF
CDR3 DNA: TGTGCCAGCAGCGTAAGCCATTACACTGAAGCTTTCTTT

V gene: TRBV3-1/TRBV3-2
clone size: -
J gene: TRBJ1-1
D gene: TRBD1
CDR3 protein: CASSQSGTGGTEAFF
CDR3 DNA: TGTGCCAGCAGCCAATCTGGGACAGGGGGCACTGAAGCTTTCTTT

V gene: TRBV24-1
clone size: -
J gene: TRBJ2-3
D gene: -
CDR3 protein: CATSDFGGTDTQYF
CDR3 DNA: TGTGCCACCAGTGATTTCGGTGGCACAGATACGCAGTATTTT